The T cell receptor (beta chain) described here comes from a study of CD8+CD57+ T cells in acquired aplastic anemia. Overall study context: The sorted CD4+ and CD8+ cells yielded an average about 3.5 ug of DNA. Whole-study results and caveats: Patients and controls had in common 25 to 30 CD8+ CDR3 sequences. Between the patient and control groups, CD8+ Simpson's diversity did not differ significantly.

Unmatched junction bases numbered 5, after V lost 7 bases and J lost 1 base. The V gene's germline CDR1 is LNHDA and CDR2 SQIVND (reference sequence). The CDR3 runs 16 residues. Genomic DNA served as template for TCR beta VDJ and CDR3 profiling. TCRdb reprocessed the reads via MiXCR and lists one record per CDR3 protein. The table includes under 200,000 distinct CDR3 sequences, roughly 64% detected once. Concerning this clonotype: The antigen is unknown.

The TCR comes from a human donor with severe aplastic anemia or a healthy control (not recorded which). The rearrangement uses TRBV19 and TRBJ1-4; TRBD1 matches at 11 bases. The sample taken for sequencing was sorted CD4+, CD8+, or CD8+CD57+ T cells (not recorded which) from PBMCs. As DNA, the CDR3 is TGTGCCAGTAACGGACAGGGGGCGGTAACTAATGAAAAACTGTTTTTT. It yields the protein CASNGQGAVTNEKLFF.